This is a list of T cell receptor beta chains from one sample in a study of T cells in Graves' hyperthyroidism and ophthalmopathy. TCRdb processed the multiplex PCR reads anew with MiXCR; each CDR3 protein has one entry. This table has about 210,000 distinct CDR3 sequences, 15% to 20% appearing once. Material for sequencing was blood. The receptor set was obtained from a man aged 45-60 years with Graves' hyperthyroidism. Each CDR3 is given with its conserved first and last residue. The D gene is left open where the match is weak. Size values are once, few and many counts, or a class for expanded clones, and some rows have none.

CTSSDLETQYF TGTACCAGCAGCGATTTAGAGACCCAGTACTTC NA TRBJ2-5 TRBV9 few
CASSPRQGPCEQYF TGTGCCAGCTCCCCGAGACAGGGGCCCTGCGAGCAGTACTTC TRBD1 TRBJ2-7 TRBV18 NA
CSASMGEGTNEKLFF TGCAGTGCTAGCATGGGGGAGGGGACTAATGAAAAACTGTTTTTT NA TRBJ1-4 TRBV20-1 NA
CASGKRPDGYSNQPQHF TGTGCCAGCGGAAAAAGGCCGGACGGGTATAGCAATCAGCCCCAGCATTTT NA TRBJ1-5 TRBV25-1 NA
CASSYQQGWDIQYF TGTGCCAGCAGTTACCAACAGGGATGGGACATTCAGTACTTC NA TRBJ2-4 TRBV6-2/TRBV6-3 few
CASSLDRAGEETQYF TGTGCCAGCAGTTTGGACAGGGCGGGTGAGGAGACCCAGTACTTC TRBD1 TRBJ2-5 TRBV28 many
CASSPGTSSGYNEQFF TGTGCCAGCAGCCCCGGGACTTCCTCAGGATACAATGAGCAGTTCTTC NA TRBJ2-1 TRBV14 many
CSVVAGGSTDTQYF TGCAGCGTGGTAGCGGGAGGGAGCACAGATACGCAGTATTTT TRBD2 TRBJ2-3 TRBV29-1 few
CASSLGQDGEAFF TGTGCCAGCAGCTTAGGTCAGGACGGTGAAGCTTTCTTT NA TRBJ1-1 TRBV11-3 many
CSAQDREKSNYGYTF TGCAGTGCTCAGGACAGAGAAAAGTCCAACTATGGCTACACCTTC NA TRBJ1-2 TRBV20-1 NA
CASSLRYSSYEQYF TGTGCCAGCAGCTTAAGGTATAGCTCCTACGAGCAGTACTTC NA TRBJ2-7 TRBV7-2 many
CASNLGLAVQETRYF TGTGCCAGCAACCTAGGACTAGCGGTCCAAGAGACCCGGTACTTC TRBD2 TRBJ2-5 TRBV2 NA
CASSLPGSDTQYF TGCGCCAGCAGCCTCCCCGGCTCAGATACGCAGTATTTT NA TRBJ2-3 TRBV5-1 many
CASSPAGTGVKPQHF TGTGCCAGCAGTCCTGCCGGGACTGGGGTTAAGCCCCAGCATTTT NA TRBJ1-5 TRBV7-2 few
CASSPGTAGGEKLFF TGCGCCAGCAGCCCCGGGACAGCGGGGGGAGAAAAACTGTTTTTT TRBD1 TRBJ1-4 TRBV11-2 NA
CASSLGTTGNTIYF TGTGCCAGCAGTTTAGGTACAACTGGAAACACCATATATTTT NA TRBJ1-3 TRBV12-3/TRBV12-4 few
CASSSNDRGMNEQYF TGTGCCAGCAGCTCCAACGACAGGGGTATGAACGAGCAGTACTTC TRBD1 TRBJ2-7 TRBV7-9 many
CASSSTGGHRGTQYF TGTGCCAGCAGCTCTACAGGGGGCCATAGGGGGACCCAGTACTTC TRBD1 TRBJ2-5 TRBV7-9 NA
CASRHPSGGSSYEQYF TGTGCCAGCAGACACCCTAGCGGGGGGAGCTCCTACGAGCAGTACTTC TRBD2 TRBJ2-7 TRBV28 many
CSAQHSGNTDTQYF TGCAGTGCTCAGCATAGTGGGAACACAGATACGCAGTATTTT NA TRBJ2-3 TRBV20-1 few
CAWGSGQVTDAQYF TGTGCCTGGGGCTCGGGACAGGTCACAGATGCGCAGTATTTT TRBD1 TRBJ2-3 TRBV30 NA
CASSLNPTAPSNVLTF TGCGCCAGCAGCTTAAACCCGACCGCCCCGTCCAACGTCCTGACTTTC NA TRBJ2-6 TRBV5-1 few
CASSFGRGIYGYTF TGTGCCAGCAGTTTTGGCAGGGGGATTTATGGCTACACCTTC TRBD1 TRBJ1-2 TRBV12-3/TRBV12-4 many
CASSRDKGREKLFF TGTGCCAGCAGCCGGGACAAGGGGCGAGAAAAACTGTTTTTT NA TRBJ1-4 TRBV11-3 once
CASSLQGIEKLFF TGTGCCAGCAGTTTGCAGGGGATTGAAAAACTGTTTTTT NA TRBJ1-4 TRBV28 NA
CSAWGRGKSSTGELFF TGCAGTGCTTGGGGCAGGGGGAAATCGAGCACCGGGGAGCTGTTTTTT TRBD1 TRBJ2-2 TRBV20-1 NA
CASSPSYGGRNTEAFF TGTGCCAGCAGCCCATCTTACGGGGGTAGAAACACTGAGGCTTTCTTT NA TRBJ1-1 TRBV5-8 NA
CASSLYIAGGPHYNEQFF TGTGCCAGCAGCTTATACATAGCGGGAGGGCCCCATTACAATGAGCAGTTCTTC TRBD2 TRBJ2-1 TRBV7-6 many
CASSVQAGTDTQYF TGTGCCAGCAGTGTCCAAGCGGGAACAGATACGCAGTATTTT TRBD2 TRBJ2-3 TRBV6-1 many
CASRAGTVTNYGYTF TGCGCCAGCCGAGCGGGGACAGTCACTAACTATGGCTACACCTTC TRBD1 TRBJ1-2 TRBV5-1 NA
CASSFAGPPLGEQYF TGTGCCAGCAGTTTCGCCGGGCCCCCCCTGGGCGAGCAGTACTTC NA TRBJ2-7 TRBV28 many
CASSPYPGVGGRVGEQYF TGTGCCAGCAGCCCATACCCGGGAGTTGGCGGGAGAGTGGGGGAGCAGTACTTC TRBD2 TRBJ2-7 TRBV9 NA
CASRQLNTGELFF TGTGCCAGCAGACAACTGAACACCGGGGAGCTGTTTTTT NA TRBJ2-2 TRBV7-3 medium-sized
CASKHTEELFF TGTGCCAGCAAACACACCGAGGAGCTGTTTTTT NA TRBJ2-2 TRBV3-1 many
CASSADRGKGGYTF TGTGCCAGCAGTGCCGACAGGGGGAAGGGTGGCTACACCTTC TRBD1 TRBJ1-2 TRBV6-4 NA